This TCR beta chain appears in the sequencing data of a study of blood T cell repertoires in COVID-19 (dated by TCRdb to the early 2020s). About the study as a whole: The collaborator samples originated in the United States, Italy and Spain and spanned the acute and convalescent phases of COVID-19. The prospective study material was composed of cDNA or gDNA derived from T cells, B-cell-depleted T cells, or PBMCs. Subjects who had been exposed to COVID-19, were actively infected with it, or had recovered from it provided the deeply sampled blood TCRbeta repertoires that made up the dataset. The repertoires were released in a freely available public database meant as a resource for research on the immune response to SARS-CoV-2. Samples came from the ongoing ImmuneRACE study (first 160 participants) plus 1,254 subjects from 6 global collaborators. Sample metadata almost always included a de-identified subject ID, COVID-19 status, age in years and sex. Where available, HLA class I and class II types were taken from metadata supplied by the sample provider and were not determined by assay-based typing. The investigation overall reported the following: Clinical and demographic metadata were provided uncurated, with the amount varying by source and participant.

The immunoSEQ Assay, a bias-controlled multiplex PCR, was used to amplify TCRbeta CDR3 regions from genomic DNA. Concerning the study's data processing: The number of nucleated cells in each sample was estimated by amplification of reference gene primers within the assay. To quantify the absolute abundance of each unique TCRbeta CDR3 rearrangement, sequence reads were collapsed and filtered. For each sample, productive Simpson clonality was calculated as the square root of Simpson's diversity index across productive rearrangements. Sourced from immuneACCESS, this table was stored by TCRdb with only in-frame sequences that have V and J called. A share of the clones is absent; for the studies checked, an unresolved V gene accounts for under half, and the remainder has no known explanation. V and J calls and clone size are those listed in that table; D and trimming were worked out from the DNA. Across this sample there are about 180,000 clones, with around 89% seen only once. The ten biggest clones cover 1.9% of the sample.

CDR3 length: 19 amino acids, cysteine to phenylalanine. The retained sequence is limited to the CDR3, 57 bases, with the frame set at the first base. According to the germline V gene, CDR1 reads MNHEY and CDR2 reads SVGEGT. V loses 2 bases at its end and J loses 6 bases; junction bases beyond the gene matches: 15. Samples from volunteer blood donors who had recovered from COVID-19 were contributed by a second Seattle source. The collaborating institutions used their own protocols to collect whole blood in K2EDTA tubes. For TCRbeta analysis, collaborators shipped samples in one of three forms: frozen whole blood, isolated PBMCs, or DNA extracted from either of those sample types. Remarks on this clone: There is no known antigen for this receptor. No base-level quality is on record; no much larger clone is a single base apart.

The sequence derives from a man aged 18 to 30 who had recovered from COVID-19. Sample: peripheral blood. The chain was built from TRBV6-2 or TRBV6-3 and TRBJ2-1; 11 of the junction bases match TRBD2. This receptor has the CDR3 CASSYNPGTSGDSRNEQFF. Read as DNA, the sequence is TGTGCCAGCAGTTACAACCCAGGGACTAGCGGAGATTCTCGCAATGAGCAGTTCTTC.